The 19 T cell receptor beta chains below all came from one sample that was sequenced in a study of cytomegalovirus exposure and HLA in healthy donors. Both 60 Vbeta primers and 13 Jbeta primers went into the PCR. Method: immunoSEQ multiplex PCR; TCRdb's copy keeps in-frame clones and lacks some. The listing contains 65,000 to 85,000 clones. The source material was PBMCs. The receptors shown here come from a female donor in good health and CMV-seropositive.

This chain connects TRBV5-1 to TRBJ1-1, with D perhaps matching TRBD1 (5 bases). V was shortened by 0 bases and J by 0 bases, with 9 bases between the two germline ends. The germline V gene has CDR1 SGHRS and CDR2 YFSETQ. This CDR3 has 15 residues. CDR3 in DNA: TGCGCCAGCAGCTTGGAGGAGGGGATGAACACTGAAGCTTTCTTT. Amino acids: CASSLEEGMNTEAFF.

The chain couples TRBV9 to TRBJ2-5, with TRBD2 identical over 14 bases. The CDR3 is 16 residues long. Trimming removed 1 base from V and 3 bases from J; junction bases left unmatched: 2. Germline-derived CDR1 and CDR2 are SGDLS and YYNGEE. CDR3 sequence (DNA): TGTGCCAGCAGCGTACAGGGACTAGCGGGGGAAGAGACCCAGTACTTC. This encodes CASSVQGLAGEETQYF. The complete variable domain, with remaining parts taken from reference TRBV9 and TRBJ2-5, reads DSGVTQTPKHLITATGQRVTLRCSPRSGDLSVYWYQQSLDQGLQFLIQYYNGEERAKGNILERFSAQQFPDLHSELNLSSLELGDSALYFCASSVQGLAGEETQYFGPGTRLLVL.

V gene TRBV28 combines with J gene TRBJ1-2; D call uncertain. CDR1 is MDHEN and CDR2 is SYDVKM in the germline V gene. V was cut by 2 bases and J by 2 bases, with 6 bases left in between. The CDR3 contains 13 residues. The CDR3 nucleotides read TGTGCCAGCAGTTTAGGGCAGAACTATGGCTACACCTTC. Amino acid sequence: CASSLGQNYGYTF.

The chain employs TRBV20-1 and TRBJ1-2; a possible D gene is TRBD1 (5 bases). Trimming shortened V by 6 bases and J by 7 bases, and 12 bases separated the two germline ends. The CDR3 length is 11 residues. Per germline, CDR1 DFQATT and CDR2 SNEGSKA (reference sequence). The CDR3 reads CSAQDTLGYTF. CDR3 nucleotides: TGCAGTGCGCAGGACACACTTGGCTACACCTTC.

This chain uses TRBV2 with TRBJ1-4; 10 bases agree with TRBD1. The CDR3 sequence is 15 residues long. The junction had 4 bases not matched to a gene; V was cut back by 4 bases and J by 5 bases. From germline, CDR1 is SNHLY and CDR2 FYNNEI. CDR3 sequence: CASSGQGAENEKLFF. CDR3 in DNA: TGTGCCAGCAGTGGACAGGGGGCCGAAAATGAAAAACTGTTTTTT.

The chain has TRBV6-5 and TRBJ1-5, with D possibly TRBD1 on 5 matching bases. V dropped 6 bases and J dropped 5 bases, with 11 bases sitting between them. From germline, CDR1 is MNHEY and CDR2 SVGAGI. This CDR3 comprises 13 residues. CDR3 loop: CASSDVGDQPQHF. The CDR3 nucleotides read TGTGCCAGCAGCGACGTAGGGGATCAGCCCCAGCATTTT.

This clone registers medium-sized by frequency. The chain recombines TRBV15 with TRBJ2-1; 8 bases agree with TRBD2. V trimming: 3 bases; J trimming: 3 bases; junction bases outside the gene matches: 7. Germline assignment: CDR1 LNHNV and CDR2 YYDKDF (reference sequence). The CDR3 extends over 16 amino acids. As DNA, the CDR3 is TGTGCCACCAGCAGGGCCGCGGGGGGCAGCTACAATGAGCAGTTCTTC. Translating gives CATSRAAGGSYNEQFF.

For the CDR3, the DNA is TGCAGCACTTTCGGTACGGACTATGGCTACACCTTC. Translating gives CSTFGTDYGYTF. The V call is TRBV29-1, the J call TRBJ1-2; the D is unclear. Deletions cut 8 bases from V and 3 bases from J, with 13 bases between. Germline assignment: CDR1 SQVTM and CDR2 ANQGSEA. The CDR3 has 12 residues.

The chain links TRBV5-1 to TRBJ1-2; 9 positions agree with TRBD1. CDR3 length equals 15 residues. With V trimmed by 2 bases and J by 2 bases, 4 bases remained unmatched. Germline lookup yields CDR1 SGHRS and CDR2 YFSETQ. CDR3 loop: CASSFTGTGNYGYTF. The CDR3 DNA sequence: TGCGCCAGCAGCTTCACCGGGACAGGGAACTATGGCTACACCTTC.

This chain links TRBV4-3 with TRBJ2-7, with TRBD2 matching 8 bases. The CDR3 runs to 16 residues. V was pared by 2 bases and J by 3 bases, with 9 bases of the junction left unmatched. The germline V gene has CDR1 LGHNA and CDR2 YSLEER. This CDR3 reads CASSQLWRGVGYEQYF. CDR3 nucleotide sequence: TGCGCCAGCAGCCAACTCTGGCGGGGGGTAGGCTACGAGCAGTACTTC.

The chain joins TRBV30 to TRBJ1-5; no definite D call. The CDR3 loop spans 14 amino acids. The germline V gene encodes CDR1 GTSNPN and CDR2 SVGIG (reference sequence). V was pared by 0 bases and J by 3 bases, with 9 bases between. The CDR3 bases are TGTGCCTGGAGTGTCGGGAGTCTCAATCAGCCCCAGCATTTT. Translation gives CAWSVGSLNQPQHF.

This CDR3 is CASSDPGAVYQPQHF. The CDR3 region has the DNA TGTGCCAGCAGTGACCCAGGGGCGGTTTACCAGCCCCAGCATTTT. The chain recombines TRBV6-1 with TRBJ1-5; weak D call: TRBD1 (6 bases). The CDR3 covers 15 residues. The V end was cut by 3 bases, the J end by 7 bases, with 16 bases between. CDR1 is MNHNS and CDR2 is SASEGT in the germline V gene.

The gene calls are TRBV28 and TRBJ1-5; TRBD1 agrees at 9 bases. The germline V gene has CDR1 MDHEN and CDR2 SYDVKM. V shed 5 bases and J 1 base; nucleotides not matched to a gene: 9. The CDR3 runs 17 residues. CDR3 nucleotides: TGTGCCAGCAGTCCTAACAGGGGGCTGAGGAGCAATCAGCCCCAGCATTTT. It translates to CASSPNRGLRSNQPQHF.

The chain has TRBV30 and TRBJ1-1; possible D gene TRBD1, 5 bases. V dropped 0 bases and J dropped 13 bases, with 18 bases sitting between them. Germline V gene sequence: CDR1 GTSNPN, CDR2 SVGIG (reference sequence). CDR3 size: 13 residues. The CDR3 sequence is CAWSVGGRGVDFF. In DNA, the CDR3 is TGTGCCTGGAGTGTAGGAGGGCGGGGGGTGGATTTCTTT.

The rearrangement links TRBV19 to TRBJ2-1; 7 bases align to TRBD1. This CDR3 has 14 residues. V was clipped by 0 bases and J by 7 bases; unmatched bases: 3. The germline CDR1 and CDR2 sequences are LNHDA and SQIVND (reference sequence). The DNA of the CDR3 is TGTGCCAGTAGTATAGAGTACAGGGGAAATGAGCAGTTCTTC. Protein sequence: CASSIEYRGNEQFF.

The chain recombines TRBV18 with TRBJ2-5; D is possibly TRBD2 (6 bases). Germline V lookup: CDR1 KGHSH, CDR2 LQKENI. V was shortened by 2 bases and J by 6 bases, with 16 bases between the two germline ends. The length of the CDR3 is 15 residues. This CDR3 is CASSPTTGARQTQYF. DNA of the CDR3: TGTGCCAGCTCACCAACGACGGGAGCTCGACAGACCCAGTACTTC. The full variable domain, completed using reference TRBV18 and TRBJ2-5, is NAGVMQNPRHLVRRRGQEARLRCSPMKGHSHVYWYRQLPEEGLKFMVYLQKENIIDESGMPKERFSAEFPKEGPSILRIQQVVRGDSAAYFCASSPTTGARQTQYFGPGTRLLVL.

V is TRBV18 and J is TRBJ1-4; the match to TRBD1 covers 7 bases. CDR1 and CDR2 from the germline V gene are KGHSH and LQKENI. The ends lost 5 bases at V and 0 bases at J; junction bases unmatched: 6. The CDR3 is 16 amino acids. The CDR3: CASSTTGLATNEKLFF. The CDR3, as DNA: TGTGCCAGCTCAACGACAGGGCTTGCAACTAATGAAAAACTGTTTTTT. Full variable domain (missing parts from reference TRBV18 and TRBJ1-4): NAGVMQNPRHLVRRRGQEARLRCSPMKGHSHVYWYRQLPEEGLKFMVYLQKENIIDESGMPKERFSAEFPKEGPSILRIQQVVRGDSAAYFCASSTTGLATNEKLFFGSGTQLSVL.

The rearrangement links TRBV28 to TRBJ1-1, with 8 bases that match TRBD1. Germline V gene data show CDR1 as MDHEN and CDR2 as SYDVKM. CDR3 length equals 16 residues. Germline trimming cut 5 bases from V and 6 bases from J; bases unmatched to any gene: 14. This CDR3 is CASSPLGTGSAAEAFF. In nucleotides, the CDR3 is TGTGCCAGCAGTCCCCTCGGGACAGGTTCGGCCGCTGAAGCTTTCTTT.

The chain recombines TRBV30 with TRBJ2-7; 13 bases align to TRBD2. With V trimmed by 4 bases and J by 5 bases, 8 bases remained unmatched. This CDR3 is 15 amino acids long. Per the germline V gene, CDR1 is GTSNPN and CDR2 is SVGIG (reference sequence). The DNA of the CDR3 is TGTGCCTGGAAGAGACTAGCGGGGGGTATCAACGAGCAGTACTTC. It codes for CAWKRLAGGINEQYF.